The present T cell receptor (beta chain) was sequenced within a study of Graves' ophthalmopathy and Graves' hyperthyroidism (dated by TCRdb to 2017 to 2018). A note on the overall study: Peripheral blood was collected at initial diagnosis, prior to any treatment. TCR beta repertoire signatures were used to distinguish Graves' ophthalmopathy from Graves' hyperthyroidism and to predict progression to ophthalmopathy. In total, 135 blood samples were TCR-sequenced: some 43 ophthalmopathy, roughly 77 hyperthyroidism and about 17 hyperthyroidism-to-ophthalmopathy patients. To explore V-J signatures distinguishing ophthalmopathy from hyperthyroidism, a discovery set of more than 95 patients (about 43 ophthalmopathy, some 57 stable hyperthyroidism) was enrolled. An independent validation cohort was composed of fewer than 20 hyperthyroidism patients and around 16 patients who later progressed from hyperthyroidism to ophthalmopathy. In roughly 6 hyperthyroidism patients, T-cell repertoires of thyroid tissue and blood were compared. After sampling, hyperthyroidism patients received methimazole starting at 30 mg daily, and ophthalmopathy patients received high-dose intravenous methylprednisolone. For training and testing, the 80 to 100 patients in the discovery cohort were randomly divided in a 7:3 ratio.

In this sample, this clonotype turned up many times. Its specific antigen is unknown. Per-base quality was not reported, and no clone a single base away is much larger than it. For repertoire sequencing, TCR beta CDR3 regions were amplified from RNA transcripts. A first-round RT-PCR used HTBI primers with the Qiagen OneStep RT-PCR kit, followed by a second-round multiplex PCR, size selection and purification. Libraries were sequenced on an Illumina HiSeq2000 using paired-end 100 bp reads. Concerning the study's data processing: Reads were processed with SOAPnuke, discarding reads with adapters, uncalled bases, mean Phred below 15, or no exact constant-primer or identifier match. COPE v1.2.5 was used to merge high-quality paired reads. Clonotypes were defined as unique nucleotide sequences and were aligned to IMGT TRB V, D and J references using MiTCR v1.1. The analysis was limited to V-J combinations with a frequency above 0.0001, which together covered 98% to 99.2% of repertoires. For each V-J combination, a TCR clonal expansion and chaos score was defined as F50 clonal expansion divided by the chaos observed in the TCRdist matrix. Welch's t-statistics and random forest were used to reduce the features to about a dozen V-J combinations, which were then used as input to a naive Bayes classifier. The Morisita-Horn index was used to measure how similar the thyroid and blood repertoires were. TCRdb applied fastp at Q25 and MiXCR to the public reads, then kept only in-frame beta chains. Every entry covers one CDR3 protein and lists the most common genes and DNA from its rows. TCRdb's processing, not the authors', yielded these V and J calls. A total of hundreds of thousands of distinct CDR3 sequences appear in this sample, approximately 15% of them only once. 5.5% to 7% of the sample is taken by the ten largest.

Here is what the overall study found, with its caveats: Most expanded thyroid clonotypes with frequency above 0.001 were also detected in blood, suggesting blood repertoires may reflect the thyroid immune response. In validation, the model predicted ophthalmopathy progression with about 71% sensitivity and about 73% specificity; 12 predicted patients were CT-confirmed with GO in a median of about 6.1 months. No statistical method was used to set the sample size in advance, and the investigators knew which group each participant was assigned to. In cross-validation, the 13-signature model distinguished ophthalmopathy from stable hyperthyroidism with around 90% sensitivity and about 81% specificity, while in the test set the corresponding values were about 80% and 75%.

Hyperthyroidism was defined as stable when no progression to ophthalmopathy occurred within 18 months of follow-up. Patients with hyperthyroidism were aged 18 to 65 years, had been newly diagnosed, and had a disease duration of less than 2 months. Patients with other autoimmune diseases, uncontrolled infections, pregnancy or lactation were excluded from the study. Clinical symptoms, serum thyroxine, TRAb, thyroid ultrasound and orbital computed tomography formed the basis of the diagnosis. PBMCs were isolated from 10 ml of fresh peripheral blood by Ficoll-Paque density gradient centrifugation. Total RNA was extracted using Trizol reagent, and RNA quality was checked on an Agilent 2100 Bioanalyzer. CDR1 and CDR2, per the germline V gene, are SGHTA and FQGNSA. The CDR3 runs 15 residues from the cysteine to the phenylalanine. Kept here is only the CDR3 DNA, which spans 45 bases and is read in frame from base 1. V gives up 5 bases and J gives up 3 bases, and the segment between their germline ends measures 16 bases.

This sequence was found in a woman in her late teens or twenties with stable Graves' hyperthyroidism. Donor details come from another sample of the same person, matched by shared clones. Sample: peripheral blood. The V and J segments used are TRBV7-2 and TRBJ1-2; TRBD1 is a weak D gene call, 6 bases matching. CDR3 reads: CASSAPLGGHYGYTF. The nucleotide sequence is given as TGTGCCAGCAGCGCACCCTTGGGGGGCCACTATGGCTACACCTTC. Joined to the reference TRBV7-2 and TRBJ1-2 proteins, this CDR3 gives the full variable domain: GAGVSQSPSNKVTEKGKDVELRCDPISGHTALYWYRQSLGQGLEFLIYFQGNSAPDKSGLPSDRFSAERTGGSVSTLTIQRTQQEDSAVYLCASSAPLGGHYGYTFGSGTRLTVV.